This TCR beta chain was retrieved from a study of cytomegalovirus exposure and HLA in healthy donors. General study results and limits: The productive fraction for most TCR beta V segments was about 87% or about 30% in an earlier analysis. When a later analysis compared HLA-associated TCR beta chains with equally common others, the HLA-associated chains turned out to be more clonally expanded and to have lower generation probabilities. A link between a missense DCLRE1C variant and TCR beta V- and J-gene trimming emerged from a later analysis.

PCR amplification relied on 60 Vbeta primers (plus 13 Jbeta primers). Measured with immunoSEQ multiplex PCR; TCRdb has only the in-frame clones, and not every one. Here the sample spans over 200,000 clones, approximately 70% being singletons. V was pared by 1 base and J by 0 bases, with 16 bases between. CDR1 LNHNV and CDR2 YYDKDF come from the germline V gene (reference sequence). This CDR3 has 18 residues. As concerns this clone: Its specificity is not known.

J is TRBJ2-4 and V is TRBV15; no firm D call. This clonotype was obtained from a man aged 40-55 years in good health and CMV-seropositive. Sequenced: PBMCs. CDR3 nucleotides: TGTGCCACCAGCAGAGTCAGTGGGCAGCTCGGAGCCAAAAACATTCAGTACTTC. Amino acids: CATSRVSGQLGAKNIQYF.